The 26 T cell receptor beta chains below all came from one sample that was sequenced in a study of breast tumors, draining lymph nodes, adjacent tissues. Breast cancer patients provided tissue from their axillary draining lymph nodes. In TCRdb, the multiplex PCR reads were re-called with MiXCR into one record per CDR3 protein. The table shows 200,000 to 300,000 distinct CDR3 sequences, with 30% occurring only once. The sequencing sample was made of axillary lymph node tissue. All receptors come from a female donor with breast cancer. Some clones in this sample may be carry-over from other donors' samples.

The V call is TRBV5-5, the J call TRBJ1-3; D unresolved. CDR1 and CDR2 (germline): SGHKS, YYEKEE (reference sequence). This CDR3 is built from 17 residues. The ends were cut back, 1 base at V and 0 bases at J, with 14 bases in the middle. CDR3 in amino acids: CASSLLVAGNSGNTIYF. The CDR3 nucleotides read TGTGCCAGCAGCTTGCTTGTTGCGGGTAACTCTGGAAACACCATATATTTT.

This chain uses TRBV6-5 with TRBJ1-1; D call uncertain. The ends were cut back, 4 bases at V and 4 bases at J, with 13 bases in the middle. Germline-derived CDR1 and CDR2 are MNHEY and SVGAGI. CDR3 length equals 14 residues. The DNA for the CDR3 is TGTGCCAGCAGTTTACCCGGGAGACCCACTGAAGCTTTCTTT. This gives the protein CASSLPGRPTEAFF.

As to this clonotype: This may come from a read error, since a much larger clone is one base off. This chain joins TRBV19 and TRBJ2-1; D is undetermined. This CDR3 spans 15 amino acids. The germline V gene encodes CDR1 LNHDA and CDR2 SQIVND (reference sequence). In DNA form, the CDR3 reads TGTGTCAGTAGTATCAAAGGGCCGGCATTCAATGAGCAGTTCTTC. Encoded protein: CVSSIKGPAFNEQFF.

This chain uses TRBV12-3 or TRBV12-4 with TRBJ1-1; D ambiguous. This CDR3 is built from 11 residues. V lost 1 base to trimming and J lost 7 bases, with 4 bases between them. The CDR3 nucleotides read TGTGCCAGCAGTTTAGTTCATGAAGCTTTCTTT. Protein product: CASSLVHEAFF.

This clonotype appeared many times. The chain joins TRBV13 to TRBJ2-7; the D is unclear. The germline V and J ends were trimmed by 4 bases and 3 bases, with 7 bases remaining between them. The germline V gene encodes CDR1 PRHDT and CDR2 FYEKMQ (reference sequence). The CDR3 has 12 amino acids. As DNA, the CDR3 is TGTGCCAGCAGCTACATAAACTACGAGCAGTACTTC. As protein: CASSYINYEQYF.

Many counts were recorded for this clonotype. The V gene is TRBV19, the J gene TRBJ1-6; 9 bases map to TRBD1. The CDR3 has 14 amino acids. Germline V gene lookup returns CDR1 LNHDA and CDR2 SQIVND (reference sequence). V lost 4 bases and J lost 9; bases outside the gene matches: 4. CDR3 DNA: TGTGCCAGTAGTACACCGGGACAGGGTTCACCCCTCCACTTT. Translated, it gives CASSTPGQGSPLHF.

This clonotype was seen a few times. An end of the junction does not agree with germline; a read error may underlie this. The chain carries TRBV9 and TRBJ2-5, with 8 nucleotides matching TRBD1. The CDR3 consists of 14 residues. Germline CDR1 is SGDLS and CDR2 is YYNGEE. The CDR3 here is CASSLTGGQETQSF. The CDR3 nucleotides read TGTGCCAGCAGCCTTACAGGGGGGCAAGAGACCCAGTCCTTC. The complete variable domain, with remaining parts taken from reference TRBV9 and TRBJ2-5, reads DSGVTQTPKHLITATGQRVTLRCSPRSGDLSVYWYQQSLDQGLQFLIQYYNGEERAKGNILERFSAQQFPDLHSELNLSSLELGDSALYFCASSLTGGQETQSFGPGTRLLVL.

J is TRBJ2-2 and V is TRBV6-4; unclear D gene. Germline lookup yields CDR1 MRHNA and CDR2 SNTAGT. The V gene lost 6 bases and the J gene lost 4 bases, with 18 bases spanning the gap. This CDR3 contains 16 residues. CDR3 nucleotides: TGTGCCAGCAGGCCCGTGAGGAATCCTCCCACCGGGGAGCTGTTTTTT. It is translated as CASRPVRNPPTGELFF.

To note about this clonotype: A much larger clonotype is one base distant, so this may be a read error. The conserved phenylalanine or tryptophan is not found at the CDR3 terminus, so this likely reflects a read error. The V and J genes are TRBV19 and TRBJ2-5; D is possibly TRBD2 (6 bases). CDR1 is LNHDA and CDR2 is SQIVND in the germline V gene (reference sequence). Trimming took off 6 bases at V and 5 bases at J, with 13 bases between the two ends. The CDR3 runs 13 residues. The CDR3 region is CASREGNLETQYL. The CDR3 bases are TGTGCCAGTAGGGAGGGGAATTTGGAGACCCAGTACCTC.

In its sample, this clonotype was seen many times. V gene TRBV19 combines with J gene TRBJ2-1, with 9 bases matching TRBD2. There are 15 residues in the CDR3. Germline V gives CDR1 LNHDA, CDR2 SQIVND (reference sequence). Trimming at V came to 5 bases and at J to 8 bases, leaving 10 bases not matched to a gene. The chain's CDR3 is CASSSTGLAFDEQFF. The CDR3 region has the DNA TGTGCCAGTAGTTCCACGGGACTAGCCTTCGATGAGCAGTTCTTC.

The chain couples TRBV5-1 to TRBJ2-3; weak D call: TRBD1 (6 bases). Germline V gene lookup returns CDR1 SGHRS and CDR2 YFSETQ. CDR3 length equals 15 residues. Trimming cost V 0 bases and J 1 base, with 9 bases left between them. CDR3 DNA: TGCGCCAGCAGCTTGGAAGGGGGAGGCACAGATACGCAGTATTTT. Translation: CASSLEGGGTDTQYF.

As to this clonotype: At one boundary the junction diverges from the germline segment, which might be a read error. The chain joins TRBV28 to TRBJ2-7; D not certain. CDR1 and CDR2 (germline): MDHEN, SYDVKM. The length of the CDR3 is 15 residues. CDR3 in DNA: TGTGCCAGCAGTTTATTGGGCGGATATTCCTACGTGCAGTACTTC. It yields the protein CASSLLGGYSYVQYF.

Remarks on this clonotype: A much larger clone sits a single nucleotide away, making a read error possible. The CDR3 does not end in the conserved phenylalanine or tryptophan, so this is likely a read error. This chain uses TRBV7-2 with TRBJ2-1; 12 bases agree with TRBD2. The V segment lost 5 bases and the J segment 7 bases; nucleotides outside the gene matches: 15. This CDR3 comprises 18 residues. Germline V gene lookup returns CDR1 SGHTA and CDR2 FQGNSA. In nucleotides, the CDR3 is TGTGCCAGCAGCGCTTCACCCGGGCTAGCGGGAGGGCCGAATGAGCAGTTCGTC. It specifies CASSASPGLAGGPNEQFV.

With regard to this clonotype: One junction end disagrees with the germline gene, perhaps due to a read error. The gene calls are TRBV19 and TRBJ1-4; TRBD1 is a possible D gene (5 bases). CDR1 is LNHDA and CDR2 is SQIVND in the germline V gene (reference sequence). This CDR3 spans 14 amino acids. CDR3 protein: CVSSMTATNERLFF. As DNA, the CDR3 is TGTGTCAGTAGTATGACAGCAACTAATGAAAGACTGTTTTTT.

This clonotype was detected ten times or more. This chain connects TRBV12-5 to TRBJ2-7; D possibly corresponds to TRBD1 (6 bases). This CDR3 is 14 amino acids long. CDR1 is LGHNT, CDR2 FRNRAP, per germline. V lost 6 bases, J lost 4 bases, and 16 bases lay in between. The CDR3, as DNA: TGTGCTAGTGGCGAACTTCAGGGGTCTTACGAGCAGTACTTC. Translating it yields CASGELQGSYEQYF.

This clonotype was observed at least ten times. This sequence may be a read error, since a much larger clone differs from it by one base. This chain's CDR3 is CALRRSPLHF. The CDR3 region has the DNA TGTGCCCTCAGGCGATCACCCCTCCACTTT. This rearrangement joins TRBV6-4 to TRBJ1-6; D ambiguous. Trimming took off 11 bases at V and 10 bases at J, with 9 bases between the two ends. Germline CDR1 and CDR2: MRHNA and SNTAGT. The CDR3 is 10 residues long.

This clonotype occurred many times. This sequence joins TRBV20-1 and TRBJ2-1; TRBD1 might be the D (5 bases). The germline gives CDR1 DFQATT, CDR2 SNEGSKA (reference sequence). The CDR3 spans 11 residues. The V end was cut by 2 bases, the J end by 10 bases, with 9 bases between. The CDR3 is CSARRGSEQFF. The CDR3 bases are TGCAGTGCTAGAAGGGGTTCCGAGCAGTTCTTC.

A few counts support this clonotype. V gene TRBV5-8 combines with J gene TRBJ2-4; D tentatively reads TRBD1 or TRBD2 (5 bases each). The CDR3 consists of 15 residues. V was trimmed by 4 bases and J by 6 bases, leaving 17 bases between them. Germline V lookup: CDR1 SGHTS, CDR2 YDEGEE. CDR3 protein: CASSLRIGTGNIQYF. CDR3 DNA: TGTGCCAGCAGCCTCCGAATCGGGACGGGAAACATTCAGTACTTC.

This clonotype was counted at least ten times. This chain connects TRBV5-1 to TRBJ2-7; 9 bases align to TRBD2. The germline gives CDR1 SGHRS, CDR2 YFSETQ. This CDR3 has 14 residues. Trimming at V came to 4 bases and at J to 3 bases, leaving 5 bases not matched to a gene. In DNA form, the CDR3 reads TGCGCCAGCAGCAGCGGGACTAGCTTCTACGAGCAGTACTTC. This gives the protein CASSSGTSFYEQYF.

This clonotype has ten or more counts. The V and J genes are TRBV5-1 and TRBJ2-2, with 14 positions matching TRBD2. Germline lookup yields CDR1 SGHRS and CDR2 YFSETQ. V shed 4 bases, J shed 1 base, and the junction held 6 bases outside the gene matches. The CDR3 loop spans 18 amino acids. The CDR3 loop is CASSLGLAGGQNTGELFF. The DNA of the CDR3 is TGCGCCAGCAGCCTCGGACTAGCGGGAGGACAGAACACCGGGGAGCTGTTTTTT.

In regard to this clonotype: Given a much more abundant clone one base away, this may be a read error. V gene TRBV6-4 combines with J gene TRBJ2-2; no definite D call. CDR1 and CDR2 (germline): MRHNA, SNTAGT. This CDR3 has 14 residues. The CDR3 DNA reads TGTGCCGGCAGTGACTCGAGGCACTCCGGGGAGCTGTTTTTT. Amino acids: CAGSDSRHSGELFF.

The rearrangement uses TRBV7-2 and TRBJ2-1; no definite D call. Germline assignment: CDR1 SGHTA and CDR2 FQGNSA. CDR3 length: 13 residues. V was clipped by 2 bases and J by 6 bases, with 8 bases between them. The CDR3 nucleotides read TGTGCCAGCAGCTTAAATTCTCGCAATGAGCAGTTCTTC. Amino acids: CASSLNSRNEQFF.

This sequence joins TRBV16 and TRBJ2-2; D remains ambiguous. The ends were cut back, 4 bases at V and 4 bases at J, with 7 bases in the middle. Germline assignment: CDR1 KGHSY and CDR2 FQNENV. This CDR3 has 13 amino acids. CDR3 residues: CASSRSTTGELFF. CDR3 nucleotide sequence: TGTGCCAGCAGCCGATCTACCACCGGGGAGCTGTTTTTT.

The chain carries TRBV19 and TRBJ1-4; 7 bases are shared with TRBD1. V dropped 5 bases and J dropped 6; count of bases not matched to a gene: 6. The germline CDR1 and CDR2 sequences are LNHDA and SQIVND (reference sequence). CDR3 size: 14 residues. In nucleotides, the CDR3 is TGTGCCAGTAGTGGACCAGGGGGAGATGAAAAACTGTTTTTT. It yields the protein CASSGPGGDEKLFF.

The V gene is TRBV28, the J gene TRBJ1-1; D is undetermined. Germline lookup yields CDR1 MDHEN and CDR2 SYDVKM. Deletions cut 5 bases from V and 10 bases from J, with 23 bases between. The CDR3 runs to 15 residues. CDR3 amino acids: CASSTADRSVRVAFF. The CDR3 DNA reads TGTGCCAGCAGTACTGCGGACCGATCAGTTCGAGTAGCTTTCTTT.

In the case of this clonotype: A much larger clone lies a single base off, so this may be a read error. The genes are TRBV13 and TRBJ2-7, with 10 bases aligning to TRBD2. The CDR3 runs to 15 residues. Germline V gene sequence: CDR1 PRHDT, CDR2 FYEKMQ (reference sequence). V shed 1 base, J shed 3 bases, and the junction held 3 bases outside the gene matches. The CDR3 nucleotides read TGTGCCAGCAGCTTAGATGGGACTAGCGACTACGAGCAGTACTTC. It is translated as CASSLDGTSDYEQYF. Complete variable domain (other parts from reference TRBV13 and TRBJ2-7): AAGVIQSPRHLIKEKRETATLKCYPIPRHDTVYWYQQGPGQDPQFLISFYEKMQSDKGSIPDRFSAQQFSDYHSELNMSSLELGDSALYFCASSLDGTSDYEQYFGPGTRLTVT.